The sequence of this T cell receptor beta chain was determined in a study of T cell responses to AZD1222 COVID-19 vaccine (TCRdb year 2021). For the study in its entirety: TCR sequencing covered over 230 trial participants: 200 to 220 given two doses of AZD1222 and 26 given two doses of MenACWY control vaccine. Trial participants were enrolled into age subgroups of 18-55, 56-69 and 70-plus years, which contained 148, 28 and 57 TCR-sequenced participants, respectively. General study outcomes and caveats: Nearly half of unique spike-specific TCRs reportedly recognized epitopes outside regions mutated in the B.1.351 and B.1.1.7 variants. Spike-specific TCR breadth and depth rose significantly after two AZD1222 doses compared with day 0 and with MenACWY recipients. The 56-69-year group was small, and its depth increase did not reach significance, likely because of low power. Most participants were white British and females outnumbered males, and the authors suggested that clonal diversity may have been underestimated. CD4 TCRs associated with the vaccine covered the entire spike protein, and the dominant responses were in regions 160-218 and 743-854. Because no day 14 peak-response samples were available, repertoires were characterized only after the peak T cell response. Only a handful of AZD1222 recipients were SARS-CoV-2 seropositive at baseline, limiting conclusions about previously exposed vaccinees.

Reading the label with the study, this specimen's time point is: baseline before first vaccination. The treatment or condition label, read with the paper, signifies: meningococcal conjugate vaccine given as trial control. The vaccinee samples were drawn from two UK trials, COV001 and COV002, one of which was a single-blind randomized controlled phase 2/3 trial testing AZD1222 (ChAdOx1 nCoV-19) in healthy adults. Trial participant PBMC samples were collected at day 0 and day 28 after the second dose for TCRbeta chain sequencing. Turning to this clone: Its antigen specificity is not known. Base quality data are lacking; no much larger clone is found one base away.

The CDR3 regions of human TCRbeta chains were analyzed by immunosequencing. From the authors' description of their analysis: TCRs in the repertoires were compared against a reference library of SARS-CoV-2-specific TCRs that had been generated with the MIRA antigen-specificity platform. Breadth was defined as the fraction of unique TCRs that were SARS-CoV-2-associated. Depth was defined as the fraction of total T cells that were SARS-CoV-2-associated. Using the MIRA data, every spike-specific TCR was mapped to the spike region that the TCR reacted to and assigned to either a CD4 or a CD8 class. Log10-transformed breadth and depth values were compared by one-way ANOVA with Sidak's multiple comparisons tests. The source is immuneACCESS, and TCRdb retained only in-frame sequences with V and J called. Part of the clones is not carried over; for the studies checked, unresolved V genes explain less than half of this, and the remainder is unexplained. D and trimming come from the DNA, and the V and J calls and clone size come from that table. This sample comprises around 53,000 clones, around 85% of them detected only once. The ten largest clones represent roughly a fifth of the sample.

The germline V gene specifies SGHDT as CDR1 and YYEEEE as CDR2. V loses 0 bases of germline sequence and J loses 10 bases, and the interval between the two ends is 16 bases. From the cysteine up to the phenylalanine, the CDR3 has a length of 15 residues. Only CDR3 DNA is held: 45 bases, read in frame from base 1. The origin of this receptor is an adult in good health. This sample comprised peripheral blood, obtained on day 0 of MenACWY control vaccination. The sequence links TRBV5-6 to TRBJ1-4, with the identity of the D gene unclear. The DNA sequence is given as TGTGCCAGCAGCTTGGAGACGTCCAAGGCGAGAAAACTGTTTTTT. Its protein product is CASSLETSKARKLFF.